A selection of T cell receptor beta chains follows, all from one sample in a study of blood T cell repertoires in COVID-19. TCRdb's table, derived via immunoSEQ multiplex PCR, lists solely in-frame clones and lacks some. In the table there are 40,000 to 55,000 clones, 84% of which are singletons. Sequenced input: peripheral blood. These receptors were taken from a man aged 50 to 59 with active COVID-19. CDR3s include the opening cysteine and the closing phenylalanine or tryptophan. Each record gives: J gene, D gene, V gene, clone size, CDR3 DNA, CDR3 protein. D genes are given only for firm matches. Clone size is shown for a subset of rows, as once, few, many or a class of expanded clone.

j_gene: TRBJ1-3
d_gene: NA
v_gene: TRBV3-1/TRBV3-2
abundance: few
CDR3nt: TGTGCCAGCAGCCAAGCGGCAGGGGCCCGCTCTGGAAACACCATATATTTT
CDR3aa: CASSQAAGARSGNTIYF

j_gene: TRBJ1-1
d_gene: NA
v_gene: TRBV11-2
abundance: once
CDR3nt: TGTGCCAGCAGCCCAGACAGGTACGACACTGAAGCTTTCTTT
CDR3aa: CASSPDRYDTEAFF

j_gene: TRBJ2-1
d_gene: TRBD2
v_gene: TRBV7-9
abundance: few
CDR3nt: TGTGCCAGCAGCTTAGGACTAGCGGGGCAGTTCTTC
CDR3aa: CASSLGLAGQFF

j_gene: TRBJ1-5
d_gene: NA
v_gene: TRBV28
abundance: NA
CDR3nt: TGTGCCAGTGTCTTCGGGGGGCCCAATCAGCCCCAGCATTTT
CDR3aa: CASVFGGPNQPQHF

j_gene: TRBJ1-2
d_gene: NA
v_gene: TRBV27
abundance: few
CDR3nt: TGTGCCAGCAGTTTGAACAGAGACTATGGCTACACCTTC
CDR3aa: CASSLNRDYGYTF

j_gene: TRBJ2-7
d_gene: TRBD2
v_gene: TRBV3-1/TRBV3-2
abundance: NA
CDR3nt: TGTGCCAGCAGCCAAGAACGGGGAGGGGACGAGCAGTACTTC
CDR3aa: CASSQERGGDEQYF

j_gene: TRBJ1-1
d_gene: NA
v_gene: TRBV5-8
abundance: NA
CDR3nt: TGTGCCAGCAGCTTGGACAGGAACACTGAAGCTTTCTTT
CDR3aa: CASSLDRNTEAFF

j_gene: TRBJ2-1
d_gene: TRBD2
v_gene: TRBV6-5
abundance: NA
CDR3nt: TGTGCCAGCAGACAACTAGCGGGGGGCTACAATGAGCAGTTCTTC
CDR3aa: CASRQLAGGYNEQFF

j_gene: TRBJ2-4
d_gene: NA
v_gene: TRBV7-9
abundance: NA
CDR3nt: TGTGCCAGCAGCTTCGGTGAGACATCGCCAAACATTCAGTACTTC
CDR3aa: CASSFGETSPNIQYF

j_gene: TRBJ2-7
d_gene: TRBD2
v_gene: TRBV2
abundance: NA
CDR3nt: TGTGCCAGCACCACGGGGGGATCTACCTACGAGCAGTACTTC
CDR3aa: CASTTGGSTYEQYF

j_gene: TRBJ2-7
d_gene: TRBD1
v_gene: TRBV18
abundance: NA
CDR3nt: TGTGCCAGCTCACCACCGGGACAGGGGTTCGAGCAGTACTTC
CDR3aa: CASSPPGQGFEQYF

j_gene: TRBJ2-7
d_gene: NA
v_gene: TRBV2
abundance: NA
CDR3nt: TGTGCCAGCAGGGGAAGGGAGGCCCACTACGAGCAGTACTTC
CDR3aa: CASRGREAHYEQYF

j_gene: TRBJ1-6
d_gene: TRBD1
v_gene: TRBV7-2
abundance: NA
CDR3nt: TGTGCCAGCAGCTTAGCGACAGGGGTGGGGTCACCCCTCCACTTT
CDR3aa: CASSLATGVGSPLHF

j_gene: TRBJ2-1
d_gene: TRBD2
v_gene: TRBV4-2
abundance: once
CDR3nt: TGTGCCAGCAGCCAAGGACTAGCGGACTACAATGAGCAGTTCTTC
CDR3aa: CASSQGLADYNEQFF

j_gene: TRBJ1-5
d_gene: TRBD1
v_gene: TRBV14
abundance: few
CDR3nt: TGTGCCAGCAGCCTTCTAGGGGACAGGGGCCAGCCCCAGCATTTT
CDR3aa: CASSLLGDRGQPQHF

j_gene: TRBJ2-2
d_gene: TRBD1
v_gene: TRBV2
abundance: NA
CDR3nt: TGTGCCAGCAGAGCCGGGACAGGGGAGGACGGGGAGCTGTTTTTT
CDR3aa: CASRAGTGEDGELFF

j_gene: TRBJ2-7
d_gene: TRBD1
v_gene: TRBV11-2
abundance: NA
CDR3nt: TGTGCCAGCAGCCGGGACAGTAATCCCTCCTACGAGCAGTACTTC
CDR3aa: CASSRDSNPSYEQYF

j_gene: TRBJ2-7
d_gene: TRBD1
v_gene: TRBV3-1/TRBV3-2
abundance: NA
CDR3nt: TGTGCCAGCAGCGGCCGGGACAGGTCCCTCTACGAGCAGTACTTC
CDR3aa: CASSGRDRSLYEQYF

j_gene: TRBJ2-5
d_gene: NA
v_gene: TRBV9
abundance: few
CDR3nt: TGTGCCAGCAGCAGTTTCTGGGGGGAAGAGACCCAGTACTTC
CDR3aa: CASSSFWGEETQYF

j_gene: TRBJ2-4
d_gene: NA
v_gene: TRBV15
abundance: few
CDR3nt: TGTGCCACCTCGATGCCCGGTGAACTAGCCAAAAACATTCAGTACTTC
CDR3aa: CATSMPGELAKNIQYF

j_gene: TRBJ2-5
d_gene: NA
v_gene: TRBV5-8
abundance: once
CDR3nt: TGTGCCAGCAGCCCTAGGGCGGGCGAAGAGACCCAGTACTTC
CDR3aa: CASSPRAGEETQYF

j_gene: TRBJ1-1
d_gene: NA
v_gene: TRBV19
abundance: NA
CDR3nt: TGTGCCAGTAGTATCTCTACGGGAAACACTGAAGCTTTCTTT
CDR3aa: CASSISTGNTEAFF

j_gene: TRBJ2-7
d_gene: NA
v_gene: TRBV5-1
abundance: NA
CDR3nt: TGCGCCAGCAGCTTCACCCCTGGCACCTACGAGCAGTACTTC
CDR3aa: CASSFTPGTYEQYF

j_gene: TRBJ2-3
d_gene: NA
v_gene: TRBV5-1
abundance: NA
CDR3nt: TGCGCCAGCAGCGTGCGGCGGTTAGATACGCAGTATTTT
CDR3aa: CASSVRRLDTQYF

j_gene: TRBJ1-1
d_gene: TRBD1
v_gene: TRBV4-3
abundance: NA
CDR3nt: TGCGCCAGCAGCCATGTGGGACAGGGAAGAACTGAAGCTTTCTTT
CDR3aa: CASSHVGQGRTEAFF

j_gene: TRBJ2-3
d_gene: TRBD2
v_gene: TRBV11-2
abundance: NA
CDR3nt: TGTGCCAGCAGCCGGGGGGGGGCCCGCACAGATACGCAGTATTTT
CDR3aa: CASSRGGARTDTQYF

j_gene: TRBJ2-5
d_gene: TRBD2
v_gene: TRBV4-2
abundance: NA
CDR3nt: TGTGCCAGCAGCCAAGAAGGAGCGGGGGGACAAGAGACCCAGTACTTC
CDR3aa: CASSQEGAGGQETQYF

j_gene: TRBJ2-5
d_gene: TRBD2
v_gene: TRBV7-7
abundance: NA
CDR3nt: TGTGCCAGCAGCTTAGGGCTAGCGGGGTCTCAAGAGACCCAGTACTTC
CDR3aa: CASSLGLAGSQETQYF

j_gene: TRBJ1-2
d_gene: NA
v_gene: TRBV12-3/TRBV12-4
abundance: NA
CDR3nt: TGTGCCAGCAGTCTCTACGATAACTATGGCTACACCTTC
CDR3aa: CASSLYDNYGYTF

j_gene: TRBJ1-2
d_gene: NA
v_gene: TRBV7-9
abundance: NA
CDR3nt: TGTGCCAGCACCGCCCAGGGATCCCCTAACTATGGCTACACCTTC
CDR3aa: CASTAQGSPNYGYTF

j_gene: TRBJ2-1
d_gene: NA
v_gene: TRBV4-2
abundance: NA
CDR3nt: TGTGCCAGCAGCCAAGATCGACCAGGTTTCAATGAGCAGTTCTTC
CDR3aa: CASSQDRPGFNEQFF

j_gene: TRBJ2-1
d_gene: NA
v_gene: TRBV19
abundance: NA
CDR3nt: TGTGCCAGTAGTAAGACAGCGCCCATCGAGCAGTTCTTC
CDR3aa: CASSKTAPIEQFF

j_gene: TRBJ1-1
d_gene: NA
v_gene: TRBV3-1/TRBV3-2
abundance: NA
CDR3nt: TGTGCCAGCAGCCAGGGGGGTGGCAGGGCGAACACTGAAGCTTTCTTT
CDR3aa: CASSQGGGRANTEAFF

j_gene: TRBJ1-5
d_gene: NA
v_gene: TRBV4-2
abundance: NA
CDR3nt: TGTGCCAGCAGCCAAGCGCGAGCCGGGACACTACCAAATCAGCCCCAGCATTTT
CDR3aa: CASSQARAGTLPNQPQHF

j_gene: TRBJ1-1
d_gene: NA
v_gene: TRBV14
abundance: NA
CDR3nt: TGTGCCAGCAGCGACCGGGACACGAACACTGAAGCTTTCTTT
CDR3aa: CASSDRDTNTEAFF

j_gene: TRBJ1-5
d_gene: NA
v_gene: TRBV27
abundance: once
CDR3nt: TGTGCCAGCAGTCCCCTAGGGGATCAGCCCCAGCATTTT
CDR3aa: CASSPLGDQPQHF